This passage covers 14 T cell receptor beta chains from one sample sequenced in a study of human thymus T cells. Resections that were taken during corrective heart surgery supplied the thymus tissue. TCRdb's copy holds only in-frame clones and misses some; the assay was immunoSEQ multiplex PCR. The repertoire consists of some 120,000 clones, with around 94% occurring once and the leading ten covering approximately 0.022%. The sequenced sample consisted of thymus tissue. Source of these receptors: a boy less than two years old with a congenital heart defect but otherwise immunologically healthy.

This sequence joins TRBV5-1 and TRBJ1-1; D possibly corresponds to TRBD1 (6 bases). Trimming took 2 bases from V and 1 from J, leaving 12 bases between them. The germline gives CDR1 SGHRS, CDR2 YFSETQ. The length of the CDR3 is 15 residues. The CDR3 sequence: CASSLYREPNTEAFF. CDR3 bases: TGCGCCAGCAGCTTATACAGGGAGCCGAACACTGAAGCTTTCTTT.

This rearrangement joins TRBV5-4 to TRBJ1-1; the D gene is possibly TRBD1 (5 bases). Germline CDR1 is SGHNT and CDR2 is YYREEE (reference sequence). Trimming took off 4 bases at V and 6 bases at J, with 16 bases between the two ends. This CDR3 is 14 amino acids long. The CDR3 here is CASSPRGEGAEAFF. The CDR3 DNA reads TGTGCCAGCAGCCCTCGAGGGGAGGGCGCTGAAGCTTTCTTT.

The V call is TRBV7-6, the J call TRBJ2-2; maybe TRBD1 (5 bases). V gave up 4 bases and J gave up 2 bases, with 11 bases separating them. The CDR3 is 15 residues long. CDR1 is SGHVS, CDR2 FNYEAQ, per germline. This CDR3 reads CASSSGHKNTGELFF. As DNA, the CDR3 is TGTGCCAGCAGCTCAGGACACAAAAACACCGGGGAGCTGTTTTTT.

The J gene is TRBJ2-7, the V gene TRBV21-1; TRBD2, the table's D call, was not compared with the DNA. TRBV21-1 is described as a pseudogene. The CDR3 has 17 amino acids. The CDR3 DNA reads TGTGCCAGCAGCGCCTACCGTCGGGGGGCGCGCTGCTACGAGCAGTACTTC. As protein: CASSAYRRGARCYEQYF.

The CDR3 loop reads CASSWTASTDTQYF. CDR3 DNA sequence: TGCGCCAGCAGCTGGACAGCTAGCACAGATACGCAGTATTTT. The rearrangement links TRBV4-3 to TRBJ2-3, with a tentative D call TRBD1 (6 bases). CDR3 size: 14 residues. Trimming left V 5 bases short and J 0 bases short, with 9 bases between. Per germline, CDR1 LGHNA and CDR2 YSLEER.

The chain carries TRBV6-1 and TRBJ2-5, with D perhaps matching TRBD1 (5 bases). This CDR3 has 14 amino acids. Trimming removed 3 bases at V and 7 bases at J, with 15 bases between. Looked up from germline, CDR1 is MNHNS and CDR2 is SASEGT. The CDR3 sequence: CASSEIDSFRTQYF. CDR3 DNA: TGTGCCAGCAGTGAGATTGACAGCTTTAGGACCCAGTACTTC.

The chain has TRBV6-1 and TRBJ2-3; 7 bases are a match to TRBD2. Germline V lookup: CDR1 MNHNS, CDR2 SASEGT. With 8 bases clipped from V and 4 bases from J, the junction kept 0 bases outside the gene matches. This CDR3 has 11 residues. DNA for the CDR3: TGTGCCAGCGGGGGGGCAGATACGCAGTATTTT. Protein: CASGGADTQYF.

The V gene is TRBV5-6, the J gene TRBJ2-5; D gene unclear. The CDR3 consists of 14 residues. Germline assignment: CDR1 SGHDT and CDR2 YYEEEE. Trimming removed 0 bases at V and 3 bases at J, with 9 bases between. The CDR3 region is CASSLASFEETQYF. In DNA, the CDR3 is TGTGCCAGCAGCTTGGCATCCTTCGAAGAGACCCAGTACTTC.

The chain couples TRBV23-1 to TRBJ1-3, with a weak D call TRBD1 (6 bases). TRBV23-1 is an open reading frame whose function is uncertain. V was pared by 2 bases and J by 4 bases, with 12 bases between. The CDR3 spans 15 residues. CDR3 protein: CASSQHRVPGNTIYF. CDR3 in DNA: TGCGCCAGCAGTCAACACAGGGTTCCCGGAAACACCATATATTTT.

The J gene is TRBJ1-2, the V gene TRBV9, with a weak D call TRBD1 (6 bases). The V end was cut by 4 bases, the J end by 2 bases, with 12 bases between. CDR1 is SGDLS and CDR2 is YYNGEE in the germline V gene. The CDR3 length is 14 residues. The CDR3 DNA sequence: TGTGCCAGCAGCTTGGGGGGCATCAACTATGGCTACACCTTC. It specifies CASSLGGINYGYTF.

This clone occurred once. V gene TRBV6-1 combines with J gene TRBJ2-7, with D possibly TRBD2 on 6 matching bases. V was clipped by 0 bases and J by 3 bases, with 15 bases between them. Germline CDR1 and CDR2: MNHNS and SASEGT. The CDR3 has 16 amino acids. The DNA of the CDR3 is TGTGCCAGCAGTGAAGCGGGGCAGCGGGCGATCTACGAGCAGTACTTC. This codes for CASSEAGQRAIYEQYF.

This clone was seen a single time. The rearrangement links TRBV6-5 to TRBJ2-3, with 7 bases fitting TRBD1. The CDR3 has 15 residues. The germline V gene encodes CDR1 MNHEY and CDR2 SVGAGI. After removal of 6 bases from V and 3 bases from J, the junction contained 9 bases not matched to a gene. The CDR3 sequence is CASRIRDRRTDTQYF. For the CDR3, the DNA is TGTGCCAGCAGGATCCGGGACAGAAGGACAGATACGCAGTATTTT.

The gene calls are TRBV7-2 and TRBJ2-7; the D is unclear. Germline V CDR1 and CDR2: SGHTA, FQGNSA. This CDR3 is 14 amino acids long. Trimming removed 5 bases from V and 1 base from J, with 12 bases in between. CDR3 sequence (DNA): TGTGCCAGCAGCCCTCGCCGGGTTTCCTACGAGCAGTACTTC. It codes for CASSPRRVSYEQYF.

This clone came up once. The chain couples TRBV11-2 to TRBJ2-5; D is perhaps TRBD1 (5 bases). The ends were cut back, 5 bases at V and 1 base at J, with 14 bases in the middle. This CDR3 has 15 amino acids. CDR1 is SGHAT and CDR2 is FQNNGV in the germline V gene. The CDR3 loop is CASSRTQGIQETQYF. DNA for the CDR3: TGTGCCAGCAGCCGTACTCAGGGTATCCAAGAGACCCAGTACTTC.